Each of the 11 T cell receptor beta chains below was sequenced from the same sample in a study of regulatory T cells in long-lasting Graves disease. Construction of the TCR beta libraries employed iRepertoire HTBI primers in conjunction with Arm-PCR of CDR3 regions. TCRdb used MiXCR to reprocess the multiplex PCR reads, holding one entry per CDR3 protein. The sample has 530,000 or so distinct CDR3 sequences, approximately 15% seen once. Specified time point: newly diagnosed GD, antithyroid drugs for less than 3 months. RNA extracted from PBMCs served as the sequencing template. A further study also used this sample, focusing on T cells in Graves' hyperthyroidism and ophthalmopathy.

The sample here was peripheral blood mononuclear cells (PBMCs), taken at new diagnosis, from a patient treated with antithyroid drugs. The receptors were sampled from a man between 25 and 39 years old with Graves disease.

This clonotype was seen at least ten times. The chain has TRBV28 and TRBJ2-3, with 9 bases fitting TRBD2. This CDR3 region has 14 residues. Unmatched junction bases numbered 0, after V lost 5 bases and J lost 0 bases. The germline V gene encodes CDR1 MDHEN and CDR2 SYDVKM. The CDR3 spells CASSGLASTDTQYF. The CDR3 bases are TGTGCCAGCAGTGGACTAGCGAGCACAGATACGCAGTATTTT.

Concerning this clonotype itself: No conserved phenylalanine or tryptophan is present at the end of the CDR3, so a read error is the likely explanation. V usage is TRBV5-6 and J usage is TRBJ2-7; 9 nucleotides match TRBD1. CDR3 length: 15 residues. The V gene end was trimmed by 3 bases and the J gene end by 4 bases; junction bases not matched to a gene: 8. Germline CDR1 reads SGHDT; CDR2 reads YYEEEE. The CDR3 sequence is CASSWGTGSTYEQYL. Here the CDR3 DNA reads TGTGCCAGCAGCTGGGGGACAGGGAGCACTTACGAGCAGTACCTC.

This clonotype appeared many times. The chain joins TRBV20-1 to TRBJ2-7; 10 positions agree with TRBD1. Trimming at V came to 5 bases and at J to 3 bases, leaving 4 bases not matched to a gene. CDR1 and CDR2 (germline): DFQATT, SNEGSKA (reference sequence). The CDR3 is made up of 13 amino acids. CDR3 protein: CSARRDRGYEQYF. CDR3 coding DNA: TGCAGTGCTCGCCGGGACAGGGGCTACGAGCAGTACTTC.

V gene TRBV19 combines with J gene TRBJ1-5; D gene uncertain. The length of the CDR3 is 13 residues. CDR1 is LNHDA and CDR2 is SQIVND in the germline V gene (reference sequence). Trimming removed 3 bases from V and 6 bases from J, with 9 bases in between. The CDR3: CASSIRTAQPQHF. CDR3 DNA: TGTGCCAGTAGTATTCGAACCGCTCAGCCCCAGCATTTT. The whole variable domain, remainder taken from reference TRBV19 and TRBJ1-5, is DGGITQSPKYLFRKEGQNVTLSCEQNLNHDAMYWYRQDPGQGLRLIYYSQIVNDFQKGDIAEGYSVSREKKESFPLTVTSAQKNPTAFYLCASSIRTAQPQHFGDGTRLSIL.

This clonotype was recorded at least ten times. The chain recombines TRBV24-1 with TRBJ1-2; D call uncertain. V was cut by 4 bases and J by 7 bases, with 21 bases left in between. The CDR3 consists of 16 residues. CDR1 is KGHDR and CDR2 is SFDVKD in the germline V gene. The CDR3 region has the DNA TGTGCCACCAGTGACCTTGGCCGGGTCGGCGGACGTGGCTACACCTTC. Its translation is CATSDLGRVGGRGYTF.

The sample holds many counts of this clonotype. The CDR3 loop is CASSEAPTFYEQYF. The CDR3 nucleotides are TGTGCCAGCAGTGAAGCCCCAACCTTCTACGAGCAGTACTTC. The V call is TRBV2, the J call TRBJ2-7; D is ambiguous. The CDR3 loop spans 14 amino acids. Germline assignment: CDR1 SNHLY and CDR2 FYNNEI. V was trimmed by 0 bases and J by 3 bases, leaving 9 bases between them.

With regard to this clonotype: A much larger clone differs by one base, so this may be a read error. The chain couples TRBV12-5 to TRBJ2-7, with D unclear. The CDR3 covers 10 residues. CDR1 is LGHNT, CDR2 FRNRAP, per germline. The CDR3 region is CASGHYERYF. CDR3 coding DNA: TGTGCTAGTGGGCACTACGAGCGGTACTTC.

This clonotype was picked up many times. Written as DNA, the CDR3 is TGTGCCAGCAGTTACTCGAATCAGGGAGTAGAGACCCAGTACTTC. This gives the protein CASSYSNQGVETQYF. The rearrangement joins TRBV6-5 to TRBJ2-5; D might be TRBD1 or TRBD2, each matching 5 bases. Germline V gene data show CDR1 as MNHEY and CDR2 as SVGAGI. V was clipped by 0 bases and J by 4 bases, with 12 bases between them. The CDR3 is made up of 15 amino acids.

This clonotype was observed at least ten times. The chain uses TRBV6-1 and TRBJ1-1; D is perhaps TRBD1 (5 bases). V lost 5 bases and J 2 bases, leaving 21 bases between the germline ends. There are 17 residues in the CDR3. Germline values: CDR1 MNHNS, CDR2 SASEGT. CDR3 nucleotide sequence: TGTGCCAGCAGTCCCCAACGCGTAACGCGGGGCAACACTGAAGCTTTCTTT. The encoded protein is CASSPQRVTRGNTEAFF.

This clonotype has a count of ten or more. The genes are TRBV20-1 and TRBJ2-7, with TRBD2 identical over 14 bases. Germline lookup yields CDR1 DFQATT and CDR2 SNEGSKA (reference sequence). This CDR3 region has 19 residues. J was trimmed by 2 bases and V by 0 bases; bases with no gene match: 12. The CDR3 DNA follows: TGCAGTGCTAGAGATTGGCAGCGGACTAGCGGGAGGCGACCCTACGAGCAGTACTTC. Translated: CSARDWQRTSGRRPYEQYF.

The chain has TRBV5-1 and TRBJ2-1; possible D gene TRBD2, 5 bases. Germline CDR1 SGHRS, CDR2 YFSETQ. The CDR3 runs 14 residues. Trimming took 5 bases from V and 4 from J, leaving 13 bases between them. CDR3 loop: CASSRELAYNEQFF. CDR3 sequence (DNA): TGCGCCAGCAGTAGGGAGCTTGCGTACAATGAGCAGTTCTTC.